This T cell receptor beta chain was recorded in a study of T cell responses to AZD1222 COVID-19 vaccine. As for this clone: Additional DNA sequences in this sample encode the identical CDR3.

The assay was immunoSEQ multiplex PCR, and TCRdb's table has in-frame clones only and misses some. The table shows 150,000 to 200,000 clones, with 85% to 95% occurring only once. This CDR3 contains 13 residues. V gave up 0 bases and J gave up 5 bases, with 8 bases separating them. Per the germline V gene, CDR1 is SGHRS and CDR2 is YFSETQ. J is TRBJ1-1 and V is TRBV5-1; D remains ambiguous. The sequence was obtained from an adult who received the AZD1222 COVID-19 vaccine. Source: peripheral blood, taken 28 days after the second AZD1222 dose. CDR3 sequence: CASSLARDTEAFF. The CDR3 DNA is TGCGCCAGCAGCTTGGCGAGGGATACTGAAGCTTTCTTT.